One and the same sample provided the 17 T cell receptor beta chains below, sequenced in a study of shared clonotypes between healthy human individuals. The assay was immunoSEQ multiplex PCR, and TCRdb's table has in-frame clones only and misses some. The sample carries about 2,500,000 clones, around 94% recorded once. The specimen sequenced was naive CD4+ T cells sorted from blood. Subset meaning: CD45RA+ positively selected. Every receptor here comes from a man in his late teens or twenties in good health.

This chain links TRBV4-1 with TRBJ2-7; the match to TRBD1 covers 8 bases. J lost 4 bases, V lost 4 bases, and 12 bases had no gene match. Germline V gene lookup returns CDR1 MGHRA and CDR2 YSYEKL. The length of the CDR3 is 16 residues. CDR3 sequence reads: CASSLETGAFPYEQYF. CDR3 DNA: TGCGCCAGCAGCCTTGAGACAGGGGCCTTCCCATACGAGCAGTACTTC.

The chain carries TRBV6-5 and TRBJ1-1; a possible D gene is TRBD1 (5 bases). Trimming took 6 bases from V and 6 from J, leaving 14 bases between them. From germline, CDR1 is MNHEY and CDR2 SVGAGI. The CDR3 runs 13 residues. CDR3 region: CASRSRELAEAFF. For the CDR3, the DNA is TGTGCCAGCAGATCCAGGGAGTTGGCTGAAGCTTTCTTT.

The chain employs TRBV18 and TRBJ2-1; the D gene is possibly TRBD2 (5 bases). Trimming stripped 3 bases from V and 8 bases from J, with 11 bases between. The CDR3 is 13 amino acids. Looked up from germline, CDR1 is KGHSH and CDR2 is LQKENI. The CDR3 sequence: CASSPTRLHEQFF. The CDR3, as DNA: TGTGCCAGCTCACCCACTAGACTGCATGAGCAGTTCTTC.

The rearrangement joins TRBV4-1 to TRBJ1-2; D possibly corresponds to TRBD1 (5 bases). Germline CDR1 reads MGHRA; CDR2 reads YSYEKL. The CDR3 covers 13 residues. V lost 4 bases to trimming and J lost 8 bases, with 14 bases between them. This chain's CDR3 is CASSPGAFGGYTF. The CDR3, as DNA: TGCGCCAGCAGCCCCGGGGCGTTCGGCGGCTACACCTTC.

The chain uses TRBV7-2 and TRBJ1-5; 8 nucleotides line up with TRBD1. CDR1 is SGHTA, CDR2 FQGNSA, per germline. The V segment lost 4 bases and the J segment 7 bases; nucleotides outside the gene matches: 6. The CDR3 contains 14 residues. The CDR3 DNA follows: TGTGCCAGCAGCTCTACAGGGGGTGGGCAGCCCCAGCATTTT. It is translated as CASSSTGGGQPQHF.

Concerning this clone: Distinct nucleotide sequences in the sample also encode this CDR3. This chain links TRBV10-3 with TRBJ1-1; possibly TRBD1 for D (5 bases). Germline CDR1 ENHRY, CDR2 SYGVKD. The CDR3 spans 14 residues. V dropped 0 bases and J dropped 6 bases, with 11 bases sitting between them. The CDR3 region is CAISESPGKAEAFF. The CDR3 DNA sequence: TGTGCCATCAGTGAGTCGCCAGGGAAGGCTGAAGCTTTCTTT.

The V call is TRBV20-1, the J call TRBJ1-2; D gene uncertain. CDR1 DFQATT and CDR2 SNEGSKA come from the germline V gene (reference sequence). Trimming removed 6 bases from V and 7 bases from J, with 12 bases in between. The CDR3 runs 11 residues. CDR3 region: CSANPNGGYTF. The CDR3 bases are TGCAGTGCAAATCCCAATGGTGGCTACACCTTC.

The V and J genes are TRBV6-6 and TRBJ2-7; D is uncertain. This CDR3 spans 13 amino acids. Germline V gives CDR1 MNHNY, CDR2 SVGAGI (reference sequence). V was trimmed by 7 bases and J by 6 bases, leaving 16 bases between them. CDR3 sequence reads: CASTLPSQAEQYF. CDR3 DNA: TGTGCCAGCACATTACCCTCGCAGGCCGAGCAGTACTTC.

The rearrangement uses TRBV10-3 and TRBJ2-7; 7 bases match TRBD1. The ends lost 6 bases at V and 7 bases at J; junction bases unmatched: 12. In germline, CDR1 is ENHRY, CDR2 SYGVKD. The length of the CDR3 is 14 residues. The CDR3, as DNA: TGTGCCATCAGCTCAACAGGGGATTTAAGAGAGCAGTACTTC. Protein: CAISSTGDLREQYF.

With regard to this clone: Other nucleotide sequences from this sample produce the same CDR3. The rearrangement joins TRBV19 to TRBJ1-2, with D perhaps TRBD1 (6 bases). V was trimmed by 4 bases and J by 1 base, leaving 7 bases between them. Looked up from germline, CDR1 is LNHDA and CDR2 is SQIVND (reference sequence). There are 13 residues in the CDR3. CDR3 DNA sequence: TGTGCCAGTAGTAGGACAGTTAACTATGGCTACACCTTC. It translates to CASSRTVNYGYTF.

The V call is TRBV15, the J call TRBJ2-7; possible D gene TRBD1, 6 bases. This CDR3 contains 15 residues. The V gene's germline CDR1 is LNHNV and CDR2 YYDKDF (reference sequence). Trimming removed 1 base from V and 0 bases from J, with 10 bases in between. Here the CDR3 reads CATSRGTVRSYEQYF. CDR3 in DNA: TGTGCCACCAGCAGAGGGACAGTCCGCTCCTACGAGCAGTACTTC. Together with reference TRBV15 and TRBJ2-7, the CDR3 gives the full variable domain: DAMVIQNPRYQVTQFGKPVTLSCSQTLNHNVMYWYQQKSSQAPKLLFHYYDKDFNNEADTPDNFQSRRPNTSFCFLDIRSPGLGDTAMYLCATSRGTVRSYEQYFGPGTRLTVT.

In regard to this clone: This CDR3 is also generated by other DNA sequences in the sample. The rearrangement joins TRBV6-1 to TRBJ2-7; D call uncertain. V was cut by 3 bases and J by 2 bases, with 8 bases left in between. The CDR3 consists of 13 residues. Per germline, CDR1 MNHNS and CDR2 SASEGT. CDR3 sequence reads: CASSETGPYEQYF. As DNA, the CDR3 is TGTGCCAGCAGTGAGACCGGCCCCTACGAGCAGTACTTC.

The table lists this clone with a few counts. This sequence joins TRBV25-1 and TRBJ1-1; TRBD1 might be the D (5 bases). The CDR3 loop spans 13 amino acids. Germline values: CDR1 MGHDK, CDR2 SYGVNS. The ends were cut back, 5 bases at V and 8 bases at J, with 15 bases in the middle. CDR3 loop: CASSPGTTGEAFF. DNA for the CDR3: TGTGCCAGCAGTCCGGGAACTACAGGAGAAGCTTTCTTT.

This chain connects TRBV28 to TRBJ1-4; D remains ambiguous. This CDR3 has 15 amino acids. From germline, CDR1 is MDHEN and CDR2 SYDVKM. Trimming took off 2 bases at V and 0 bases at J, with 7 bases between the two ends. The CDR3 here is CASSLTAATNEKLFF. The CDR3, as DNA: TGTGCCAGCAGTTTAACGGCGGCAACTAATGAAAAACTGTTTTTT. Supplemented by reference TRBV28 and TRBJ1-4, the full variable domain reads DVKVTQSSRYLVKRTGEKVFLECVQDMDHENMFWYRQDPGLGLRLIYFSYDVKMKEKGDIPEGYSVSREKKERFSLILESASTNQTSMYLCASSLTAATNEKLFFGSGTQLSVL.

The J gene is TRBJ1-2, the V gene TRBV9; perhaps TRBD1 as D (5 bases). CDR1 and CDR2 from the germline V gene are SGDLS and YYNGEE. This CDR3 comprises 13 residues. V lost 4 bases, J lost 8 bases, and 15 bases lay in between. The CDR3 DNA reads TGTGCCAGCAGCTCCCGGTCTGGGGACGGCTACACCTTC. This translates into CASSSRSGDGYTF.

The chain carries TRBV19 and TRBJ2-1; 9 nucleotides line up with TRBD1. This CDR3 comprises 15 residues. Germline assignment: CDR1 LNHDA and CDR2 SQIVND (reference sequence). V was clipped by 1 base and J by 5 bases; unmatched bases: 3. In nucleotides, the CDR3 is TGTGCCAGTAGTATAGTGGGGACAGGGAACAATGAGCAGTTCTTC. Its protein product is CASSIVGTGNNEQFF. Complete variable domain (other parts from reference TRBV19 and TRBJ2-1): DGGITQSPKYLFRKEGQNVTLSCEQNLNHDAMYWYRQDPGQGLRLIYYSQIVNDFQKGDIAEGYSVSREKKESFPLTVTSAQKNPTAFYLCASSIVGTGNNEQFFGPGTRLTVL.

The V and J genes are TRBV30 and TRBJ1-3; 7 nucleotides agree with TRBD1. V was pared by 0 bases and J by 1 base, with 15 bases of the junction left unmatched. The germline CDR1 and CDR2 sequences are GTSNPN and SVGIG (reference sequence). The CDR3 has 19 amino acids. As DNA, the CDR3 is TGTGCCTGGAGTGTATACGAGACAGGGACGGTAGTTTCTGGAAACACCATATATTTT. Its translation is CAWSVYETGTVVSGNTIYF. The full variable domain, in which reference TRBV30 and TRBJ1-3 provide the parts outside the CDR3, is SQTIHQWPATLVQPVGSPLSLECTVEGTSNPNLYWYRQAAGRGLQLLFYSVGIGQISSEVPQNLSASRPQDRQFILSSKKLLLSDSGFYLCAWSVYETGTVVSGNTIYFGEGSWLTVV.